The subject of this entry is one T cell receptor beta chain. Its antigen is as yet unknown. V lost 4 bases to trimming and J lost 4 bases, with 11 bases between them. The CDR3 covers 14 residues. Per germline, CDR1 SNHLY and CDR2 FYNNEI. Sequencing used immunoSEQ multiplex PCR; TCRdb keeps in-frame clones, though not all of them. This table has around 120,000 clones, approximately 96% appearing once. The sample belongs to a study of T cell responses to AZD1222 COVID-19 vaccine. Whole-study findings and limits: All repertoire sampling was performed exclusively after the peak T cell response.

Source: peripheral blood, taken on day 0 of AZD1222 vaccination. The rearrangement links TRBV2 to TRBJ1-5; D not certain. The receptor comes from an adult in good health. The CDR3 loop is CASSVKQSNQPQHF. In DNA form, the CDR3 reads TGTGCCAGCAGTGTAAAACAGTCAAATCAGCCCCAGCATTTT.